This T cell receptor (beta chain) was captured in a study of blood T cell repertoires in COVID-19. About the study: In each case, the material was cDNA or gDNA derived from T cells, B-cell-depleted T cells, or PBMCs.

CDR1 and CDR2 from the germline V gene are SGHAT and FQNNGV. The CDR3 is 12 amino acids. The V end was cut by 6 bases, the J end by 5 bases, with 10 bases between. This table comes from immunoSEQ multiplex PCR, and its TCRdb copy is limited to in-frame clones, with some not included. The data show a few hundred thousand clones, about 80% seen once. V is TRBV11-2 and J is TRBJ1-1, with a weak D call TRBD1 (6 bases). Sequences were obtained from peripheral blood. The clonotype originates from a human donor with acute or convalescent COVID-19. The donor label of this sample is uncertain. The CDR3 region has the DNA TGTGCCAGCAGACTGACAGGTACTGAAGCTTTCTTT. This encodes CASRLTGTEAFF.